A selection of T cell receptor beta chains follows, all from one sample in a study of glioma-infiltrating T cells after dendritic cell vaccination. Produced via immunoSEQ multiplex PCR; TCRdb's table is partial and in-frame only. The sample holds about 82,000 clones, around 90% seen once. Material: blood, obtained before dendritic cell vaccination. The receptors stem from a human donor with glioblastoma. CDR3s include the opening cysteine and the closing phenylalanine or tryptophan. The order of the fields is V gene, CDR3 length, J gene, D gene, clone size, CDR3 DNA, CDR3 protein. The D gene is left open where the match is weak. Part of the rows lack a size; the others show once, few, many or a class for expanded clones.

>TRBV30|14|TRBJ2-3|-|-
TGTGCCTGGAGCGTTTTGAGGGCCCCAGATACGCAGTATTTT
CAWSVLRAPDTQYF
>TRBV30|16|TRBJ2-1|-|-
TGTGCCTGGAGTGGTTTTGGCATTAGGGGTTGCAATGAGCAGTTCTTC
CAWSGFGIRGCNEQFF
>TRBV2|15|TRBJ1-1|TRBD1|-
TGTGCCAGCAGTGAACGGGGACAGGGGGACACTGAAGCTTTCTTT
CASSERGQGDTEAFF
>TRBV6-5|13|TRBJ2-7|TRBD2|-
TGTGCCAGCGGACCGGGACTATCGGTTCGGGAGTACTTC
CASGPGLSVREYF
>TRBV5-1|13|TRBJ1-2|TRBD1|-
TGCGCCAGCAGCCCAGGACAGGGCAATGGCTACACCTTC
CASSPGQGNGYTF
>TRBV5-4|13|TRBJ1-2|TRBD1|-
TGTGCCAGCAGCCTCGACAGGGGTTTCGGCTACACCTTC
CASSLDRGFGYTF
>TRBV5-1|16|TRBJ2-3|TRBD2|once
TGCGCCAGCAGCTTGACGACTAGCGGGGGTGGTGATACGCAGTATTTT
CASSLTTSGGGDTQYF
>TRBV2|14|TRBJ2-3|TRBD1|few
TGTGCCAGCATCCGGGACAGGGGGACAGATACGCAGTATTTT
CASIRDRGTDTQYF
>TRBV7-5|17|TRBJ2-7|-|-
TGTGCCAGAAGCTCGAAGGGACTAGCGGGCGCGTCGGGCGAGCAGTACTTC
CARSSKGLAGASGEQYF
>TRBV11-2|14|TRBJ1-5|-|-
TGTGCCAGCAGCTTAGCAGGGGTCCATCAGCCCCAGCATTTT
CASSLAGVHQPQHF
>TRBV15|20|TRBJ2-2|TRBD2|-
TGTGCCACCAGCAGAGATGCCATCCTAGCGGGGGGGCAGAATACCGGGGAGCTGTTTTTT
CATSRDAILAGGQNTGELFF
>TRBV2|17|TRBJ1-2|-|-
TGTGCCAGCAGGGCTCTCCGGGACAAAGCCTACTACTATGGCTACACCTTC
CASRALRDKAYYYGYTF
>TRBV18|15|TRBJ1-2|-|-
TGTGCCAGCTCACCACGTGACGGGTCGGATCGGGGCTACACCTTC
CASSPRDGSDRGYTF
>TRBV6-1|15|TRBJ1-2|-|-
TGTGCCAGCAGTGAATTCTCCTCGAGTACCTATGGCTACACCTTC
CASSEFSSSTYGYTF
>TRBV11-3|18|TRBJ2-1|TRBD2|-
TGTGCCAGCAGCTTAGTTGGTCCTAGCGGGTACTCCTACAATGAGCAGTTCTTC
CASSLVGPSGYSYNEQFF
>TRBV19|13|TRBJ2-1|-|-
TGTGCCAGCTCCCGGGACACTAACAATGAGCAGTTCTTC
CASSRDTNNEQFF
>TRBV2|15|TRBJ2-5|TRBD2|-
TGTGCCAGCAGTTCAGATAGCGGGAGAGGGGAGACCCAGTACTTC
CASSSDSGRGETQYF
>TRBV6-1|15|TRBJ1-5|-|-
TGTGCCAGCAGTGAAGGAGTGGAGGCCCATCAGCCCCAGCATTTT
CASSEGVEAHQPQHF
>TRBV12-5|14|TRBJ1-2|-|once
TGTGCTAGTGGTTTGACAACGGGGGGGAATGGCTACACCTTC
CASGLTTGGNGYTF
>TRBV6-5|14|TRBJ2-5|-|once
TGTGCCAGCAGTTACTCGACAGGGGCGGGGGCCCAGTACTTC
CASSYSTGAGAQYF
>TRBV5-1|13|TRBJ1-2|TRBD1|-
TGCGCCAGCGCCCCGGACAGGGAATATGGCTACACCTTC
CASAPDREYGYTF
>TRBV5-6|15|TRBJ1-1|TRBD1|-
TGTGCCAGCAGCTTGTACGGGGCAGGGGGAACTGAAGCTTTCTTT
CASSLYGAGGTEAFF
>TRBV19|14|TRBJ2-7|-|once
TGTGCCAGTAGTATAGACGGAGGAACCTACGAGCAGTACTTC
CASSIDGGTYEQYF
>TRBV4-2|16|TRBJ2-3|TRBD2|-
TGTGCCAGCAGCCAAGGGACTAGCCTAGGCACAGATACGCAGTATTTT
CASSQGTSLGTDTQYF
>TRBV19|15|TRBJ1-4|-|-
TGTGCCAGTAGTGCCCCGGGGTCGAATCATGAAAAACTGTTTTTT
CASSAPGSNHEKLFF
>TRBV5-1|14|TRBJ1-1|-|once
TGCGCCAGCAGTGCAGGCCATGGAGGAACTGAAGCTTTCTTT
CASSAGHGGTEAFF
>TRBV10-3|15|TRBJ1-1|TRBD1|-
TGTGCCATCAGTGAGTTGAATACAGGGGGCACTGAAGCTTTCTTT
CAISELNTGGTEAFF
>TRBV2|14|TRBJ2-7|TRBD2|few
TGTGCCAGCAACAGCGGGAGCCTCTCCTACGAGCAGTACTTC
CASNSGSLSYEQYF
>TRBV19|14|TRBJ1-2|-|-
TGTGCCAGTAGTATCAGTCAGGGGAACTATGGCTACACCTTC
CASSISQGNYGYTF
>TRBV4-2|16|TRBJ1-5|-|once
TGTGCCAGCAGCCAATCTACAGGGACCAGCAATCAGCCCCAGCATTTT
CASSQSTGTSNQPQHF
>TRBV5-1|14|TRBJ2-5|TRBD1|once
TGCGCCAGCAGTCAAGGACAGGCCAGTGAGACCCAGTACTTC
CASSQGQASETQYF
>TRBV28|18|TRBJ2-6|TRBD1|once
TGTGCCAGCAGTTCTCCGGGACAGGCTTGGGCTGGGGCCAACGTCCTGACTTTC
CASSSPGQAWAGANVLTF
>TRBV2|16|TRBJ1-2|-|-
TGTGCCAGCCTGGGCCAGTTAGCGGATCCTGGATATGGCTACACCTTC
CASLGQLADPGYGYTF
>TRBV19|14|TRBJ1-2|-|-
TGTGCCAGTAGGATCCGGGACATATCCTATGGCTACACCTTC
CASRIRDISYGYTF
>TRBV6-5|14|TRBJ1-1|-|medium-sized
TGTGCCAGCAGTTCCTGGACAGCGAACACTGAAGCTTTCTTT
CASSSWTANTEAFF
>TRBV4-1|15|TRBJ2-5|-|-
TGCGCCAGCAGCCAAGAAGGAACAGCCCAAGAGACCCAGTACTTC
CASSQEGTAQETQYF
>TRBV4-1|16|TRBJ1-5|-|once
TGCGCCAGCAGCCGGCTGGGGCCAGATAGCAATCAGCCCCAGCATTTT
CASSRLGPDSNQPQHF
>TRBV5-4|14|TRBJ2-7|TRBD1|-
TGTGCCAGCAGCCAAATGACAGGGGGCTACGAGCAGTACTTC
CASSQMTGGYEQYF
>TRBV5-4|14|TRBJ1-6|TRBD1|-
TGTGCCAGCACTTACGACAGGGCTAATTCCCCCCTCCACTTT
CASTYDRANSPLHF
>TRBV7-8|14|TRBJ1-5|TRBD1|-
TGTGCCAGCAGCAAGGGACAGGTCAATCAGCCCCAGCATTTT
CASSKGQVNQPQHF
>TRBV2|13|TRBJ1-1|-|-
TGTGCCAGCAGACCCGACATGAACACTGAAGCTTTCTTT
CASRPDMNTEAFF
>TRBV30|13|TRBJ2-7|TRBD1|-
TGTGCCTGGAGTAGGGACAGGGTCTACGAGCAGTACTTC
CAWSRDRVYEQYF
>TRBV5-1|14|TRBJ1-1|-|-
TGCGCCAGCAGCTTCCAGGACAGGAACACTGAAGCTTTCTTT
CASSFQDRNTEAFF
>TRBV12-5|13|TRBJ1-5|-|-
TGTGCTAGTGGTTCCAGACAGAATCAGCCCCAGCATTTT
CASGSRQNQPQHF
>TRBV6-1|12|TRBJ2-7|-|-
TGTGCCAGCGGGGGACACTCCTACGAGCAGTACTTC
CASGGHSYEQYF
>TRBV30|11|TRBJ1-2|TRBD1|-
TGTGCCTGGAGGGTACAGGGGGGCTACACCTTC
CAWRVQGGYTF
>TRBV5-1|17|TRBJ1-6|TRBD1|-
TGCGCCAGCAGCTTGGATCAGGGGGCAGCCTATAATTCACCCCTCCACTTT
CASSLDQGAAYNSPLHF
>TRBV11-2|13|TRBJ2-3|TRBD2|-
TGTGCCAGCAGGCTAGCGGCCACAGATACGCAGTATTTT
CASRLAATDTQYF
>TRBV18|15|TRBJ1-3|-|-
TGTGCCAGCTCACCACCGTCAGGGTCTGGAAACACCATATATTTT
CASSPPSGSGNTIYF
>TRBV27|14|TRBJ1-1|-|-
TGTGCCAGCACCATGACTTGGGGCGACACTGAAGCTTTCTTT
CASTMTWGDTEAFF
>TRBV7-6|14|TRBJ2-5|-|-
TGTGCCAGCAGCTTAGAGTCACTTGGCGGCTCCCAGTACTTC
CASSLESLGGSQYF
>TRBV11-2|16|TRBJ2-2|TRBD2|-
TGTGCCAGCAGCTTCTGGGCGGGGGGTGAAACCGGGGAGCTGTTTTTT
CASSFWAGGETGELFF
>TRBV5-1|14|TRBJ1-2|TRBD1|-
TGCGCCAGCACCTCGGACAGGGCGGGCTATGGCTACACCTTC
CASTSDRAGYGYTF
>TRBV5-1|16|TRBJ2-3|-|-
TGCGCCAGCAGCTTGGCCCAACTAGAAGAGATAGATACGCAGTATTTT
CASSLAQLEEIDTQYF
>TRBV18|13|TRBJ2-5|-|-
TGTGCCAGCTCACCTCAAAGGGGTGAGACCCAGTACTTC
CASSPQRGETQYF
>TRBV6-6|13|TRBJ1-1|TRBD1|-
TGTGCCAGCATGGGACAGAGTAACACTGAAGCTTTCTTT
CASMGQSNTEAFF